What follows describes a single T cell receptor (beta chain). This sample is part of a study of blood T cells in healthy people across ages. This CDR3 comprises 14 residues. V was pared by 5 bases and J by 0 bases, with 8 bases between. The germline V gene has CDR1 KGHDR and CDR2 SFDVKD. Next came a second PCR, run for about 6 to 12 cycles, which used a sample-barcoded 5' primer along with a J-beta primer mix. TCRdb reprocessed the 5' RACE reads via MiXCR and lists one record per CDR3 protein. The data contain around 870,000 distinct CDR3 sequences, more than 25% of them singletons. Caucasian, healthy and from Russia, the donors were aged between about 6 and 100.

The V and J genes are TRBV24-1 and TRBJ2-3; no firm D call. The receptor was isolated from a woman of 80 years or more in good health. The specimen was blood. The CDR3 nucleotides read TGTGCCACCAGTGGCGCGGACAGCACAGATACGCAGTATTTT. Its protein product is CATSGADSTDTQYF.